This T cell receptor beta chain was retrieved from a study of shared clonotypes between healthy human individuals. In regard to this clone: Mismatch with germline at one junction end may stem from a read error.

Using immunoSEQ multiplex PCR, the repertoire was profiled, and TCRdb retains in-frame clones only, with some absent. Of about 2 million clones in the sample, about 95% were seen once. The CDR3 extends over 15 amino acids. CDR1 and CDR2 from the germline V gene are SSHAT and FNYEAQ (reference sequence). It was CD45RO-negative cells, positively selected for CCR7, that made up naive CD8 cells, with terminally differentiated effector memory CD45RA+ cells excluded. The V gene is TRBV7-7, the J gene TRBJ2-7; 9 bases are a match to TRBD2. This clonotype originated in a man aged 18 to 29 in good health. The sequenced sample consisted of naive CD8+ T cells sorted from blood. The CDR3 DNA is TGTGCTAGCAGCCCCTTAGCGGGAGTTGGATACGAGCAGTACTTC. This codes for CASSPLAGVGYEQYF.